These 10 T cell receptor beta chains share one sample of origin, sequenced in a study of identical twins. TCRdb reprocessed the 5' RACE reads via MiXCR and lists one record per CDR3 protein. The sample has approximately 300,000 distinct CDR3 sequences, nearly 9.5% seen once. The data were also submitted as part of a second study, on yellow fever vaccine responses in identical twins.

Sequencing was carried out using CD8+ T cells sorted from blood. The receptors come from a woman under 30 in good health.

This chain connects TRBV28 to TRBJ2-1; unclear D gene. The CDR3 has 14 residues. Trimming took 1 base from V and 3 from J, leaving 7 bases between them. Germline-derived CDR1 and CDR2 are MDHEN and SYDVKM. The CDR3 loop reads CASSLSPGYNEQFF. In nucleotides, the CDR3 is TGTGCCAGCAGTTTATCCCCAGGCTACAATGAGCAGTTCTTC. The whole variable domain, remainder taken from reference TRBV28 and TRBJ2-1, is DVKVTQSSRYLVKRTGEKVFLECVQDMDHENMFWYRQDPGLGLRLIYFSYDVKMKEKGDIPEGYSVSREKKERFSLILESASTNQTSMYLCASSLSPGYNEQFFGPGTRLTVL.

This clonotype appeared many times. V and J are TRBV27 and TRBJ2-3; D unresolved. V lost 4 bases to trimming and J lost 2 bases, with 13 bases between them. Germline assignment: CDR1 MNHEY and CDR2 SMNVEV (reference sequence). CDR3 length: 15 residues. CDR3 in amino acids: CASSSRTQLTDTQYF. The CDR3 DNA reads TGTGCCAGCAGTTCCAGGACCCAACTCACAGATACGCAGTATTTT.

This chain uses TRBV3-1 with TRBJ2-3; D gene unclear. V lost 1 base, J lost 0 bases, and 5 bases lay in between. The CDR3 consists of 14 residues. Germline CDR1 and CDR2: LGHDT and YNNKEL (reference sequence). The CDR3 DNA is TGTGCCAGCAGCCAAGTGTACAGCACAGATACGCAGTATTTT. This codes for CASSQVYSTDTQYF.

The chain combines TRBV20-1 with TRBJ2-4; maybe TRBD2 (5 bases). The V and J ends lost 5 bases and 6 bases respectively, with 23 bases between them. Germline V gene lookup returns CDR1 DFQATT and CDR2 SNEGSKA (reference sequence). The CDR3 spans 16 residues. The CDR3 nucleotides read TGCAGTGCTTCTCATTCCCCGGCCGGAGGAGGAAACATTCAGTACTTC. It is translated as CSASHSPAGGGNIQYF.

The chain links TRBV7-8 to TRBJ2-2, with D perhaps TRBD2 (5 bases). Germline V gene data show CDR1 as SGHVS and CDR2 as FQNEAQ. The CDR3 length is 13 residues. V dropped 6 bases and J dropped 5 bases, with 10 bases sitting between them. The CDR3 reads CASRPRETGELFF. CDR3 DNA: TGTGCCAGCAGGCCGAGGGAGACCGGGGAGCTGTTTTTT.

The chain couples TRBV7-9 to TRBJ2-1; D might be TRBD1 or TRBD2, each matching 5 bases. The CDR3 extends over 14 amino acids. CDR1 SEHNR and CDR2 FQNEAQ come from the germline V gene (reference sequence). V shed 1 base and J shed 8 bases, with 12 bases lying between them. As DNA, the CDR3 is TGTGCCAGCAGCTTAGGAGCAGGGAGCCATGAGCAGTTCTTC. This sequence encodes CASSLGAGSHEQFF.

This clonotype was recorded a few times. This chain uses TRBV21-1 with TRBJ2-3; the table's D call, TRBD2, was not checked against the DNA. TRBV21-1 is recorded as a pseudogene. The CDR3 sequence is 14 residues long. For the CDR3, the DNA is TGTGCCAGCAGCAAAGGACTATATCGGGGTACGCAGTATTTT. Translation gives CASSKGLYRGTQYF.

This clonotype was detected only a few times. The CDR3 is CASAWEGTRNQPQHF. For the CDR3, the DNA is TGTGCCAGCGCGTGGGAGGGGACAAGAAATCAGCCCCAGCATTTT. The chain joins TRBV28 to TRBJ1-5, with TRBD1 as a possible D gene (6 bases). V was pared by 8 bases and J by 4 bases, with 18 bases between. The V gene's germline CDR1 is MDHEN and CDR2 SYDVKM. This CDR3 comprises 15 residues.

This clonotype was counted only a few times. The chain recombines TRBV5-6 with TRBJ2-2; maybe TRBD2 (5 bases). Germline V gene lookup returns CDR1 SGHDT and CDR2 YYEEEE. The CDR3 runs to 14 residues. The V end lost 4 bases, the J end lost 2 bases, and 9 bases lay between the germline ends. The CDR3 DNA sequence: TGTGCCAGCAGCCCTAGCCAAAACACCGGGGAGCTGTTTTTT. Protein: CASSPSQNTGELFF.

The chain uses TRBV7-3 and TRBJ2-2, with D possibly matching TRBD2 (6 bases). Germline V gene lookup returns CDR1 SGHTA and CDR2 FQGTGA. Trimming shortened V by 0 bases and J by 3 bases, and 11 bases separated the two germline ends. The CDR3 runs to 16 residues. CDR3 amino acids: CASSLTRAGYTGELFF. CDR3 bases: TGTGCCAGCAGCTTAACACGCGCGGGGTACACCGGGGAGCTGTTTTTT.